These 18 T cell receptor beta chains came from one sample sequenced in a study of CD8 T cells in ankylosing spondylitis (dated by TCRdb to 2016 to 2017). Receptors were amplified or captured by 5' RACE. Reads for this sample came from an Illumina HiSeq 2500. TCRdb reran the public reads through fastp at Q25 and MiXCR, keeping productive beta chains. Duplicate CDR3 protein sequences are folded into a single record with the most common DNA and genes. Present in this sample are 200,000 to 250,000 distinct CDR3 sequences, roughly 25% of which were seen just once. About 7% of the sample is taken by the ten largest. Specimen: blood, either unsorted or a sorted T cell fraction (not recorded which). The source is a male donor with ankylosing spondylitis or in good health (not recorded which).

This clonotype was detected once. CDR3 DNA sequence: TGTGCCAGCAGTAGCAAGAGGACAGGGAATGGCTACACCTTC. Translated: CASSSKRTGNGYTF. The chain recombines TRBV9 with TRBJ1-2; 8 nucleotides line up with TRBD1. Germline V gives CDR1 SGDLS, CDR2 YYNGEE. The CDR3 has 14 residues. The J segment lost 6 bases and the V segment lost 5 bases, leaving 9 bases of the junction unmatched.

This clonotype was counted ten times or more. V is TRBV5-1 and J is TRBJ1-2; D unresolved. Germline V gene data show CDR1 as SGHRS and CDR2 as YFSETQ. The CDR3 totals 14 residues. Trimming cost V 4 bases and J 0 bases, with 10 bases left between them. CDR3 in DNA: TGCGCCAGCAGCCGATTACAAGCTAACTATGGCTACACCTTC. Its protein product is CASSRLQANYGYTF.

This clonotype was seen repeatedly, ten times or more. V gene TRBV20-1 combines with J gene TRBJ1-5; D is unclear. The CDR3 covers 12 residues. Trimming cost V 4 bases and J 5 bases, with 9 bases left between them. Germline-derived CDR1 and CDR2 are DFQATT and SNEGSKA (reference sequence). The CDR3 region has the DNA TGCAGTGCTAAAGACCAGGATCAGCCCCAGCATTTT. It translates to CSAKDQDQPQHF.

V gene TRBV11-3 combines with J gene TRBJ2-1; TRBD2 aligns across 10 bases. Germline values: CDR1 SGHNT, CDR2 YENEEA. The CDR3 covers 16 residues. With 2 bases clipped from V and 9 bases from J, the junction kept 10 bases outside the gene matches. CDR3 sequence (DNA): TGTGCCAGCAGCTTACACCGCGGGACTAGCGTATCTGAGCAGTTCTTC. It codes for CASSLHRGTSVSEQFF.

The chain couples TRBV23-1 to TRBJ2-5; TRBD1 matches 9 bases. TRBV23-1 is labeled an ORF, and its function is uncertain. V was pared by 7 bases and J by 4 bases, with 4 bases of the junction left unmatched. This CDR3 region has 13 residues. Here the CDR3 reads CASKWDRAETQYF. The CDR3 DNA follows: TGCGCCAGCAAATGGGACAGGGCAGAGACCCAGTACTTC.

There are many counts of this clonotype. The rearrangement links TRBV12-3 or TRBV12-4 to TRBJ1-1; TRBD1 might be the D (5 bases). The CDR3 has 14 residues. V was cut by 4 bases and J by 8 bases, with 17 bases left in between. The CDR3 DNA reads TGTGCCAGCAGTTCTACGGGACGGTGGGGGGAAGCTTTCTTT. As protein: CASSSTGRWGEAFF.

This clonotype came up a few times. The V call is TRBV7-2, the J call TRBJ2-5, with D maybe TRBD2 (6 bases). The CDR3 loop spans 13 amino acids. Germline V gene data show CDR1 as SGHTA and CDR2 as FQGNSA. The V end was cut by 2 bases, the J end by 3 bases, with 7 bases between. CDR3 residues: CASSLRREETQYF. For the CDR3, the DNA is TGTGCCAGCAGCTTAAGGAGGGAAGAGACCCAGTACTTC. Combining the CDR3 with reference TRBV7-2 and TRBJ2-5 gives the whole variable domain GAGVSQSPSNKVTEKGKDVELRCDPISGHTALYWYRQSLGQGLEFLIYFQGNSAPDKSGLPSDRFSAERTGGSVSTLTIQRTQQEDSAVYLCASSLRREETQYFGPGTRLLVL.

The chain carries TRBV5-5 and TRBJ1-2; no clear D. The CDR3 consists of 14 residues. Between the trimmed V and J ends, which lost 0 bases and 9 bases, there was a span of 15 bases. Germline loops: CDR1 SGHKS, CDR2 YYEKEE (reference sequence). CDR3: CASSLAGPSMSYTF. The DNA for the CDR3 is TGTGCCAGCAGCTTGGCCGGACCGAGCATGAGCTACACCTTC.

In this sample, this clonotype turned up a few times. V and J are TRBV20-1 and TRBJ2-1; no clear D gene. V dropped 0 bases and J dropped 5 bases, with 17 bases sitting between them. The CDR3 is 16 amino acids. CDR1 and CDR2 from the germline V gene are DFQATT and SNEGSKA (reference sequence). This CDR3 is CSARDMVRSTDNEQFF. The CDR3 DNA reads as TGCAGTGCTAGAGACATGGTCAGATCTACCGACAATGAGCAGTTCTTC.

This clonotype has at least ten counts. The chain is built from TRBV2 and TRBJ2-2; D is possibly TRBD2 (5 bases). V lost 6 bases and J lost 4, with 15 bases in between. Germline V lookup: CDR1 SNHLY, CDR2 FYNNEI. There are 15 residues in the CDR3. This CDR3 reads CASRSSTLPTGELFF. The CDR3 DNA reads TGTGCCAGCAGGTCTAGCACTCTCCCCACCGGGGAGCTGTTTTTT.

The V call is TRBV7-2, the J call TRBJ2-1; D not certain. CDR3 length: 16 residues. V lost 1 base, J lost 0 bases, and 10 bases lay in between. CDR1 and CDR2 (germline): SGHTA, FQGNSA. The CDR3 DNA reads TGTGCCAGCAGCTTAGAGCACGAAAGCTCCTACAATGAGCAGTTCTTC. It is translated as CASSLEHESSYNEQFF.

This clonotype was counted between two and nine times. The chain has TRBV5-1 and TRBJ2-5, with D hard to call. The V end lost 4 bases, the J end lost 9 bases, and 13 bases lay between the germline ends. The length of the CDR3 is 12 residues. Germline loops: CDR1 SGHRS, CDR2 YFSETQ. CDR3 sequence reads: CASSADGQAQYF. The CDR3 region has the DNA TGCGCCAGCAGCGCGGACGGGCAGGCCCAGTACTTC.

The sample holds many counts of this clonotype. This sequence joins TRBV11-1 and TRBJ2-1, with 9 bases lining up with TRBD2. The CDR3 is 18 amino acids. Unmatched junction bases numbered 14, after V lost 7 bases and J lost 1 base. Germline V gene data show CDR1 as SGHAT and CDR2 as FQDESV (reference sequence). In DNA, the CDR3 is TGTGCCAGCACCACGGGCTGGGCTAGCGGGATGTCCTACAATGAGCAGTTCTTC. This gives the protein CASTTGWASGMSYNEQFF.

The rearrangement joins TRBV21-1 to TRBJ1-2; TRBD1 is taken as the D call from the table, unchecked against the DNA. TRBV21-1 is marked as a pseudogene. This CDR3 is built from 11 residues. The CDR3 reads CGMARVRGYTF. The CDR3 DNA reads as TGTGGCATGGCCCGGGTTCGCGGCTACACCTTC.

This clonotype was observed at least ten times. The gene calls are TRBV20-1 and TRBJ2-3; D may be TRBD2 (7 bases). Deletions cut 3 bases from V and 2 bases from J, with 15 bases between. This CDR3 is 15 amino acids long. Germline V lookup: CDR1 DFQATT, CDR2 SNEGSKA (reference sequence). The CDR3 spells CSASSRAGATDTQYF. The CDR3 DNA is TGCAGTGCTAGTTCTCGGGCGGGGGCCACAGATACGCAGTATTTT.

This chain joins TRBV18 and TRBJ2-2; D unresolved. CDR3 size: 12 residues. Germline CDR1 and CDR2: KGHSH and LQKENI. V lost 3 bases, J lost 6 bases, and 5 bases lay in between. DNA of the CDR3: TGTGCCAGCTCACCCACCCCCGGGGAGCTGTTTTTT. It encodes CASSPTPGELFF.

This clonotype was found a few times. The chain employs TRBV6-1 and TRBJ1-5; D is uncertain. Germline CDR1 reads MNHNS; CDR2 reads SASEGT. The CDR3 contains 13 residues. With 8 bases removed from V and 1 base from J, the gap between germline ends came to 9 bases. The CDR3 sequence is CASCRRSNQPQHF. CDR3 sequence (DNA): TGTGCCAGCTGCCGGCGAAGCAATCAGCCCCAGCATTTT.

J is TRBJ2-7 and V is TRBV12-3 or TRBV12-4; the D call may be TRBD1 or TRBD2 (5 bases each). CDR3 size: 13 residues. The V end was cut by 8 bases, the J end by 1 base, with 12 bases between. CDR3 nucleotides: TGTGCCAGCCGGCCGGGGCCTTCCTACGAGCAGTACTTC. It yields the protein CASRPGPSYEQYF.